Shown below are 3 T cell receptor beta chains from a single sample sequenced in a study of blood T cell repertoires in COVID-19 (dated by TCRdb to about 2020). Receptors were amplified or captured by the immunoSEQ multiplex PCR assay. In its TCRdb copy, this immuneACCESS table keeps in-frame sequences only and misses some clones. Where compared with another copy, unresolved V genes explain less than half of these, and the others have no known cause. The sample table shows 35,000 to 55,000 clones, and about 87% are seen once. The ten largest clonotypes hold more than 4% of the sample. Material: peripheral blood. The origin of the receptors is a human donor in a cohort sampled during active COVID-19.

CDR3 in amino acids: CASSLSVGGDTQYF. The CDR3 region has the DNA TGTGCCAGCAGTTTAAGCGTGGGCGGGGATACGCAGTATTTT. J is TRBJ2-3 and V is TRBV27; a possible D gene is TRBD2 (5 bases). Germline V lookup: CDR1 MNHEY, CDR2 SMNVEV (reference sequence). The CDR3 is 14 amino acids. V was cut by 2 bases and J by 6 bases, with 12 bases left in between.

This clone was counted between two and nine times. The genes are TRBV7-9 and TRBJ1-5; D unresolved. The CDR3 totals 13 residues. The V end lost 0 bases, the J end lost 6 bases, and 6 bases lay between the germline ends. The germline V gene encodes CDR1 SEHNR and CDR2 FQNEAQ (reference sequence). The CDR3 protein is CASSLAVSQPQHF. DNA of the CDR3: TGTGCCAGCAGCTTAGCAGTCAGTCAGCCCCAGCATTTT. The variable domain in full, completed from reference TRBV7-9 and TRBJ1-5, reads DTGVSQNPRHKITKRGQNVTFRCDPISEHNRLYWYRQTLGQGPEFLTYFQNEAQLEKSRLLSDRFSAERPKGSFSTLEIQRTEQGDSAMYLCASSLAVSQPQHFGDGTRLSIL.

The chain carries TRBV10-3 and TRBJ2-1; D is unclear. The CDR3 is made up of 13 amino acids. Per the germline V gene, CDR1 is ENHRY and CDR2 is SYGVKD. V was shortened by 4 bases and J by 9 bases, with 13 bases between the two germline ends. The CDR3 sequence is CAISGIMGTEQFF. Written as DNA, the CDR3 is TGTGCCATCAGTGGGATAATGGGCACTGAGCAGTTCTTC.